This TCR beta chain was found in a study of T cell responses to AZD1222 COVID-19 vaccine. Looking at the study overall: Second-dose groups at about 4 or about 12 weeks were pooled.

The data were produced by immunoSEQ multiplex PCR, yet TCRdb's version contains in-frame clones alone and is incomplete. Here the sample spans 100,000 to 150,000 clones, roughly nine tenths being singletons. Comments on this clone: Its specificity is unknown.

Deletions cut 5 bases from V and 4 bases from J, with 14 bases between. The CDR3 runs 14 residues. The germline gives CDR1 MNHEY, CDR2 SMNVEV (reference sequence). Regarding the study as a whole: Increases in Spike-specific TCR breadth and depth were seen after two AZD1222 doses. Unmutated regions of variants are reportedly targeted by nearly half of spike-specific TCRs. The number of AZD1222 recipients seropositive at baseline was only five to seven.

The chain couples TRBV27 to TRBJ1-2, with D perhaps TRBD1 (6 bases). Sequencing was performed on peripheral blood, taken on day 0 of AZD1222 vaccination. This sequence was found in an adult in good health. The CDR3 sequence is CASSPLGQSYGYTF. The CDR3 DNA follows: TGTGCCAGCAGTCCACTTGGACAGTCCTATGGCTACACCTTC.